The entry below describes one TCR beta chain. This entry belongs to a study of technical replicates of blood from a handful of donors. The data were produced by immunoSEQ multiplex PCR, yet TCRdb's version contains in-frame clones alone and is incomplete. The table includes 80,000 or so clones, more than 90% detected once. The V and J ends lost 3 bases and 3 bases respectively, with 14 bases between them. Germline V gene sequence: CDR1 SGHRS, CDR2 YFSETQ. The CDR3 loop spans 15 amino acids. The chain couples TRBV5-1 to TRBJ2-3; D may be TRBD2 (6 bases). Sample: T cells isolated from PBMCs. The source of this sequence is a human donor in good health. The CDR3 is CASSSTVGLTDTQYF. DNA for the CDR3: TGCGCCAGCAGCTCGACCGTCGGACTAACAGATACGCAGTATTTT. The whole variable domain, filled in from reference TRBV5-1 and TRBJ2-3, reads KAGVTQTPRYLIKTRGQQVTLSCSPISGHRSVSWYQQTPGQGLQFLFEYFSETQRNKGNFPGRFSGRQFSNSRSEMNVSTLELGDSALYLCASSSTVGLTDTQYFGPGTRLTVL.